This TCR beta chain appears in the sequencing data of a study of beta chain features in type 1 diabetes. As regards this clone: The antigen remains unidentified.

As every portion of the isolated RNA was reverse transcribed, the sequencing read expressed TCRB transcripts. Data came from immunoSEQ multiplex PCR; TCRdb stores just in-frame clones and leaves some out. The sample has a few hundred thousand clones, 9.6% seen once; the top ten hold less than 0.65%. Notes on the study in general: Type 1 diabetes patients had TCRB CDR3s that were shorter (moderately but significantly so) in all four CD4+ subsets.

Trimming removed 3 bases at V and 6 bases at J, with 14 bases between. Per germline, CDR1 SNHLY and CDR2 FYNNEI. CDR3 length: 14 residues. Specimen: central memory CD4+ T cells from blood. This TCR came from a man aged 30 to 45 with type 1 diabetes. V usage is TRBV2 and J usage is TRBJ1-1; no reliable D call. In nucleotides, the CDR3 is TGTGCCAGCAGTGAGAGTGCGGGGAGGGCTGAAGCTTTCTTT. Protein sequence: CASSESAGRAEAFF.